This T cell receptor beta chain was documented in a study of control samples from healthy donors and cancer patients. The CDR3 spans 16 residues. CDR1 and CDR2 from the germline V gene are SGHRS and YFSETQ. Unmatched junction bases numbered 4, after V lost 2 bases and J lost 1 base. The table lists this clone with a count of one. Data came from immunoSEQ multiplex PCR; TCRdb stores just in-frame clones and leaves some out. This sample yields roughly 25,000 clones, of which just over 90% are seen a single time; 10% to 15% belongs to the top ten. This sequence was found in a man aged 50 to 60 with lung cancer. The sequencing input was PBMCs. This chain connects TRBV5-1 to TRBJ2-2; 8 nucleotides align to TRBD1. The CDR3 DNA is TGCGCCAGCAGCTTCCTCGGGACAGGGAACACCGGGGAGCTGTTTTTT. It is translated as CASSFLGTGNTGELFF.